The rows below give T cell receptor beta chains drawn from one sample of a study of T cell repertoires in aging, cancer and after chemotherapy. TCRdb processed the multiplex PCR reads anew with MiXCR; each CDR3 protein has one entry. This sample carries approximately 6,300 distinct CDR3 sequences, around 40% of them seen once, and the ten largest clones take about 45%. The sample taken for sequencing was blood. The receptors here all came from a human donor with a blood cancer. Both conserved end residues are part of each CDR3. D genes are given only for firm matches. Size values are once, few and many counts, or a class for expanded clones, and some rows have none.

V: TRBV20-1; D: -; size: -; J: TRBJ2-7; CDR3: CSAESGRSYEQYF; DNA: TGCAGTGCTGAGAGCGGTAGGTCCTACGAGCAGTACTTC
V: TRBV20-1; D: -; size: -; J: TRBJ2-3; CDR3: CSARATDTQYF; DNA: TGCAGTGCTAGAGCAACAGATACGCAGTATTTT
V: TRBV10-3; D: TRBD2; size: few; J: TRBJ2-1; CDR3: CAISEGLAGGQNEQFF; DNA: TGTGCCATCAGCGAGGGACTAGCGGGAGGTCAGAATGAGCAGTTCTTC
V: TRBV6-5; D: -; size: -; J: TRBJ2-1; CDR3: CASRARAYNEQFF; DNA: TGTGCCAGCAGGGCCAGGGCCTACAATGAGCAGTTCTTC
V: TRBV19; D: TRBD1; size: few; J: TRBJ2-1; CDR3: CASSMVQGAGSNEQFF; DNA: TGTGCCAGTAGTATGGTCCAGGGGGCAGGTTCGAATGAGCAGTTCTTC
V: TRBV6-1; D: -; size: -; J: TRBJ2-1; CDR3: CASTVTLVDSEQFF; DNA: TGTGCCAGCACGGTTACATTGGTGGACAGTGAGCAGTTCTTC
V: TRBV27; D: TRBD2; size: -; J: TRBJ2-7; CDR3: CASSQTSATPYEQYF; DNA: TGTGCCAGCAGTCAGACTAGCGCTACACCCTACGAGCAGTACTTC
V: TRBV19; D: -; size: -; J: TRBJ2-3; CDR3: CASSIIGDTDTQYF; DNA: TGTGCCAGTAGTATTATTGGGGACACAGATACGCAGTATTTT
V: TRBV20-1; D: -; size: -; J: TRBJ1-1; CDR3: CSATPPGGTEAFF; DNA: TGCAGTGCTACTCCCCCCGGGGGCACTGAAGCTTTCTTT
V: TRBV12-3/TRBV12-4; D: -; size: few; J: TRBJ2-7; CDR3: CASSLWRPPRDEQYF; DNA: TGTGCCAGCAGTTTATGGCGACCCCCCCGGGACGAGCAGTACTTC
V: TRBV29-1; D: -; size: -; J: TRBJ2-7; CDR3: CSGGTTNYEQYF; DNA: TGCAGCGGCGGGACAACCAACTACGAGCAGTACTTC
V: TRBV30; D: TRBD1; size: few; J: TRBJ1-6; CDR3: CAGDRANSPLHF; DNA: TGTGCCGGGGACAGGGCCAATTCACCCCTCCACTTT
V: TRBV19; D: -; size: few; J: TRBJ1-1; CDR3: CASRDSYTEAFF; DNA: TGTGCCAGTAGGGACAGTTACACTGAAGCTTTCTTT
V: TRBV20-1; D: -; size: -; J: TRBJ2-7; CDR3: CSARDFGSPYEQYF; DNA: TGCAGTGCTAGAGATTTCGGCAGCCCCTACGAGCAGTACTTC
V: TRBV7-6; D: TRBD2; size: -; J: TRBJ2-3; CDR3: CASIGTSGRAVADTQYF; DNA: TGTGCCAGCATCGGGACTAGCGGGAGGGCCGTGGCAGATACGCAGTATTTT
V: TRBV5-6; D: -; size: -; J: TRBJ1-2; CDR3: CASSLELVYTF; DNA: TGTGCCAGCAGCTTGGAATTGGTCTACACCTTC
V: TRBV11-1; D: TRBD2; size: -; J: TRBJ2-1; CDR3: CASSLGPGLAGYNEQFF; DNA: TGTGCCAGCAGCTTAGGACCGGGACTAGCGGGTTACAATGAGCAGTTCTTC
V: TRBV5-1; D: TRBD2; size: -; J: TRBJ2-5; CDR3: CASSLDLSGSGETQYF; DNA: TGCGCCAGCAGCTTGGATCTAAGCGGGAGTGGAGAGACCCAGTACTTC
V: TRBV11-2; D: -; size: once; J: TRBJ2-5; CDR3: CASSLDSRQETQYF; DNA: TGTGCCAGCAGCTTAGATTCGAGACAAGAGACCCAGTACTTC